The clone carrying this T cell receptor beta chain was observed a few times. Each CDR3 protein is one row after TCRdb ran MiXCR on the 5' RACE reads. The data hold about 690,000 distinct CDR3 sequences, with about 20% observed a single time. The sample is drawn from a study of identical twins. V lost 5 bases, J lost 4 bases, and 4 bases stayed unmatched. The length of the CDR3 is 14 residues. The same specimen was also included in a second study, on T cells expressing NK-cell markers.

The rearrangement joins TRBV12-3 or TRBV12-4 to TRBJ1-3, with TRBD1 identical over 8 bases. Material: PBMCs. This clonotype originated in a woman between 18 and 30 years old in good health. CDR3 sequence: CASSADRGGNTIYF. CDR3 nucleotide sequence: TGTGCCAGCAGTGCCGACAGGGGAGGAAACACCATATATTTT.